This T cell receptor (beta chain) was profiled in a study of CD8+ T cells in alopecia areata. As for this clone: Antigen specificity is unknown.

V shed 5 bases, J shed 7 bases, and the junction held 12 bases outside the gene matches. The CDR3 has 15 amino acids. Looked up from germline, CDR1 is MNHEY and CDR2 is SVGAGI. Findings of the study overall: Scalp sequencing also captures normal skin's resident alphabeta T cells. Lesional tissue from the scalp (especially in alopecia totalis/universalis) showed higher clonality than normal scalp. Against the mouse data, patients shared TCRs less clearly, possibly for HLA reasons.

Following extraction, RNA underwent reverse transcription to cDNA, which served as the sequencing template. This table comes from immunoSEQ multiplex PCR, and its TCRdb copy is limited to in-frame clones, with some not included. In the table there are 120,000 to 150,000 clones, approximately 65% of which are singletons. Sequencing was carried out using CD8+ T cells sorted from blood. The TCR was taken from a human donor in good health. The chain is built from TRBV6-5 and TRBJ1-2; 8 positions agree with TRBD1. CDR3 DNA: TGTGCCAGCAGTCGGTCGCCTCAGGGGGCGCCTGGCTACACCTTC. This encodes CASSRSPQGAPGYTF.